This TCR beta chain was recorded in a study of cytomegalovirus exposure and HLA in healthy donors. Use of 60 Vbeta and 13 Jbeta primers characterized the PCR. TCRdb's copy holds only in-frame clones and misses some; the assay was immunoSEQ multiplex PCR. The sample comprises about 200,000 clones, roughly 79% of which are singletons, and around 1.9% rests with the top ten. For this clone: Its antigen is still unknown.

General study results and limits: According to a later analysis, donors in an Asian-associated ancestry cluster reportedly had fewer N-insertions than the roughly 670-donor mean. Cytomegalovirus association was assigned to approximately 180 TCR beta chains. A classifier reportedly called cytomegalovirus status with high sensitivity and specificity.

Trimming stripped 3 bases from V and 17 bases from J, with 17 bases between. CDR3 length: 13 residues. In germline, CDR1 is MNHNY, CDR2 SVGAGI (reference sequence). The chain is built from TRBV6-6 and TRBJ1-6; D is undetermined. Sequenced sample: PBMCs. This receptor was obtained from a man aged 25 to 45 in good health and CMV-seronegative. The CDR3 sequence is CASSYDVVQLVHF. The CDR3 DNA is TGTGCCAGCAGTTATGACGTCGTGCAGCTAGTCCACTTT.